Presented here are 10 T cell receptor beta chains from one specimen sequenced in a study of T cell responses to AZD1222 COVID-19 vaccine. The assay was immunoSEQ multiplex PCR, and TCRdb's table has in-frame clones only and misses some. The table has about 73,000 clones, roughly nine tenths seen once. The sample in question was peripheral blood, obtained 28 days after the second AZD1222 dose. The receptors shown here come from an adult who received the AZD1222 COVID-19 vaccine.

This clone came up once. This rearrangement joins TRBV30 to TRBJ1-2; 9 bases match TRBD1. Unmatched junction bases numbered 7, after V lost 2 bases and J lost 6 bases. Germline V gives CDR1 GTSNPN, CDR2 SVGIG (reference sequence). There are 14 residues in the CDR3. The CDR3 DNA reads TGTGCCTGGAGTCCGGGACAGGGTTGGAATGGCTACACCTTC. This sequence encodes CAWSPGQGWNGYTF.

The chain is built from TRBV7-2 and TRBJ2-1, with 8 positions matching TRBD1. Germline values: CDR1 SGHTA, CDR2 FQGNSA. This CDR3 is 15 amino acids long. With V trimmed by 6 bases and J by 7 bases, 11 bases remained unmatched. The CDR3: CASSSGQVIINEQFF. CDR3 nucleotides: TGTGCCAGCAGTTCGGGACAGGTCATAATTAATGAGCAGTTCTTC.

Only a few counts were recorded for this clone. This chain links TRBV29-1 with TRBJ2-2; no definite D call. The length of the CDR3 is 11 residues. Per the germline V gene, CDR1 is SQVTM and CDR2 is ANQGSEA. V lost 4 bases and J lost 7, with 7 bases in between. CDR3 in amino acids: CSVGESGELFF. Written as DNA, the CDR3 is TGCAGCGTTGGAGAAAGCGGGGAGCTGTTTTTT.

The V and J genes are TRBV6-5 and TRBJ2-7; 11 bases are a match to TRBD1. The CDR3 length is 15 residues. Germline CDR1 is MNHEY and CDR2 is SVGAGI. With V trimmed by 8 bases and J by 4 bases, 10 bases remained unmatched. CDR3 DNA sequence: TGTGCCAGCGCGTTACTGGGACAGGGGGGGTACGAGCAGTACTTC. Translated: CASALLGQGGYEQYF.

The chain recombines TRBV28 with TRBJ1-1; 11 nucleotides align to TRBD1. The CDR3 length is 16 residues. The V and J ends lost 6 bases and 4 bases, in that order; junction bases with no gene match: 10. Germline lookup yields CDR1 MDHEN and CDR2 SYDVKM. The CDR3 DNA is TGTGCCAGCAGCCCCGGGACAGGGGGGGAGATCACTGAAGCTTTCTTT. It specifies CASSPGTGGEITEAFF.

Only a few counts were recorded for this clone. The chain's CDR3 is CASSPRVRAGEQYF. The CDR3 DNA is TGTGCCAGCAGCCCCCGGGTTAGAGCCGGCGAGCAGTACTTC. This chain uses TRBV28 with TRBJ2-7; D gene uncertain. Trimming stripped 6 bases from V and 6 bases from J, with 18 bases between. This CDR3 region has 14 residues. Germline loops: CDR1 MDHEN, CDR2 SYDVKM.

This chain joins TRBV6-5 and TRBJ1-1, with D maybe TRBD1 (5 bases). With 2 bases removed from V and 1 base from J, the gap between germline ends came to 11 bases. Germline V gives CDR1 MNHEY, CDR2 SVGAGI. The CDR3 extends over 15 amino acids. DNA of the CDR3: TGTGCCAGCAGTTACGGCGTGGGGGGGAACACTGAAGCTTTCTTT. As protein: CASSYGVGGNTEAFF.

The chain has TRBV24-1 and TRBJ2-7, with TRBD1 identical over 9 bases. The CDR3 is made up of 14 amino acids. Germline CDR1 reads KGHDR; CDR2 reads SFDVKD. The trim removed 11 bases at V and 4 bases at J, leaving 11 bases unmatched. The CDR3 DNA reads as TGTGCCAACCCCAATGACAGGGGGGGATACGAGCAGTACGTC. Residues: CANPNDRGGYEQYV.

This clone has only one observation. The chain combines TRBV19 with TRBJ2-5; weak D call: TRBD1 (6 bases). CDR3 length: 16 amino acids. V was clipped by 3 bases and J by 5 bases, with 19 bases between them. Germline CDR1 reads LNHDA; CDR2 reads SQIVND (reference sequence). CDR3 in DNA: TGTGCCAGTAGTATTCGGCTTGTAGGACAGAGGGAGACCCAGTACTTC. Protein: CASSIRLVGQRETQYF.

The V gene is TRBV11-2, the J gene TRBJ1-5, with D hard to call. The CDR3 runs to 15 residues. V was trimmed by 1 base and J by 1 base, leaving 8 bases between them. Germline V gene sequence: CDR1 SGHAT, CDR2 FQNNGV. The CDR3: CASSLGGLSNQPQHF. CDR3 DNA: TGTGCCAGCAGCTTAGGAGGGTTAAGCAATCAGCCCCAGCATTTT.